This T cell receptor (beta chain) was retrieved from a study of blood T cell repertoires in COVID-19. About the research overall: Italy, Spain and the United States were the sources of the convalescent and acute COVID-19 samples. Sources were T cells, B-cell-depleted T cells, or PBMCs; the material itself was cDNA or gDNA.

This clone was counted a few times. Methods used by the authors: Amplification with reference gene primers provided the estimates of nucleated cell counts. The data were produced by immunoSEQ multiplex PCR, yet TCRdb's version contains in-frame clones alone and is incomplete. V and J calls plus clone size are reproduced from that table; the DNA served to infer D and trimming. The table records fewer than 80,000 clones, around 86% of them present only once. V lost 1 base, J lost 1 base, and 7 bases stayed unmatched. The CDR3 sequence is 17 residues long. Germline values: CDR1 KGHSH, CDR2 LQKENI. This chain connects TRBV18 to TRBJ1-2; 9 nucleotides align to TRBD1. The TCR comes from a man aged 30 to 39 with acute or convalescent COVID-19. Input material: peripheral blood. The CDR3 DNA sequence: TGTGCCAGCTCACCACTGGGACAGGGACACCATAACTATGGCTACACCTTC. It encodes CASSPLGQGHHNYGYTF.